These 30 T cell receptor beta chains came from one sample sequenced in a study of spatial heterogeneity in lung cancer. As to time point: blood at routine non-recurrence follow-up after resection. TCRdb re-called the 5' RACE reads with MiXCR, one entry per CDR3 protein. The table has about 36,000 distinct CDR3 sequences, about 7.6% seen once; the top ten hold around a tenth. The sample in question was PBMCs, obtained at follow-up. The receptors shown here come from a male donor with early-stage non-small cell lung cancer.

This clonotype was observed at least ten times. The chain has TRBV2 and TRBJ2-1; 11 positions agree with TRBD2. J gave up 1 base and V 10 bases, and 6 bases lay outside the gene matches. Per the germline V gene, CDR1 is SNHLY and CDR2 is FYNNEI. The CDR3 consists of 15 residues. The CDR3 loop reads CATTTSGASYNEQFF. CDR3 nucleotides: TGTGCCACCACGACTAGCGGGGCTTCCTACAATGAGCAGTTCTTC.

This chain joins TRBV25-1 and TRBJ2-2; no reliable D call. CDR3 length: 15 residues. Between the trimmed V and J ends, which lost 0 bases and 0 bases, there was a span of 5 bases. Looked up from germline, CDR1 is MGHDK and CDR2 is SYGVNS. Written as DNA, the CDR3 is TGTGCCAGCAGTGAATATGCAACGAACACCGGGGAGCTGTTTTTT. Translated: CASSEYATNTGELFF.

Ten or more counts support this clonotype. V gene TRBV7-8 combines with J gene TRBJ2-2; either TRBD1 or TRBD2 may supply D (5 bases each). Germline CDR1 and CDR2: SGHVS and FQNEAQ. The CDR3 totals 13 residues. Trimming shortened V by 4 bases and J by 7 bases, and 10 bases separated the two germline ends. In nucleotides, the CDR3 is TGTGCCAGCAGCTCACGAGGGGACGGGGAGCTGTTTTTT. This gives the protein CASSSRGDGELFF.

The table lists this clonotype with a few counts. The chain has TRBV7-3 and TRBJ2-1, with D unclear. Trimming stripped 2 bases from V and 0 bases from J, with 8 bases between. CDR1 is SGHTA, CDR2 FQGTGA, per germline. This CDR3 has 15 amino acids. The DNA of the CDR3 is TGTGCCAGCAGCTTAGGGTGGAGCTCCTACAATGAGCAGTTCTTC. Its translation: CASSLGWSSYNEQFF. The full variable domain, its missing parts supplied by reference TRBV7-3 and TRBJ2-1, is GAGVSQTPSNKVTEKGKYVELRCDPISGHTALYWYRQSLGQGPEFLIYFQGTGAADDSGLPNDRFFAVRPEGSVSTLKIQRTERGDSAVYLCASSLGWSSYNEQFFGPGTRLTVL.

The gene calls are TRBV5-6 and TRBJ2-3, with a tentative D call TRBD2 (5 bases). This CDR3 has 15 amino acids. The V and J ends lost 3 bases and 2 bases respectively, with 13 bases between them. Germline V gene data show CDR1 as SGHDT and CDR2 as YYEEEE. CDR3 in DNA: TGTGCCAGCAGCTCCCCCCGGGATCCCACAGATACGCAGTATTTT. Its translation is CASSSPRDPTDTQYF.

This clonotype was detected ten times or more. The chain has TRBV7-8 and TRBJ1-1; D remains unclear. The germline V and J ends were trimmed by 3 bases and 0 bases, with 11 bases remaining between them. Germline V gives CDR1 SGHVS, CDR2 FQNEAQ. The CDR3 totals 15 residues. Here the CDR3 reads CASSFQGSLNTEAFF. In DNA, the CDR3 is TGTGCCAGCAGCTTCCAAGGGAGCTTGAACACTGAAGCTTTCTTT.

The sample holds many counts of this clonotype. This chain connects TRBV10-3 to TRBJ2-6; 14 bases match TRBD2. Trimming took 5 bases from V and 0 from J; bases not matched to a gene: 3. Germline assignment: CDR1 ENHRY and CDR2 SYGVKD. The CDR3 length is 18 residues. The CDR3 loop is CAISRTSGGSSGANVLTF. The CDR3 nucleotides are TGTGCCATCAGTCGGACTAGCGGGGGGTCCTCTGGGGCCAACGTCCTGACTTTC.

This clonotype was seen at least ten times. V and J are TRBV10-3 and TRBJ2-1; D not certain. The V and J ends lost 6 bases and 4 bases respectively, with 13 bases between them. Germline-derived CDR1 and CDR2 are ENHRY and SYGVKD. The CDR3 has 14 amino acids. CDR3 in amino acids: CAISFSDLYNEQFF. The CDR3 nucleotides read TGTGCCATCAGCTTCTCTGACCTTTACAATGAGCAGTTCTTC.

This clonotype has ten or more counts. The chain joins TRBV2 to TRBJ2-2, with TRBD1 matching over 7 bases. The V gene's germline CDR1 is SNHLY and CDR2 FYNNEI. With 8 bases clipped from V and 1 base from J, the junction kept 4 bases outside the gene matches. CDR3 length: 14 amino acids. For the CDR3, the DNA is TGTGCCAGCCCCAGGACAGGGAACACCGGGGAGCTGTTTTTT. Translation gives CASPRTGNTGELFF.

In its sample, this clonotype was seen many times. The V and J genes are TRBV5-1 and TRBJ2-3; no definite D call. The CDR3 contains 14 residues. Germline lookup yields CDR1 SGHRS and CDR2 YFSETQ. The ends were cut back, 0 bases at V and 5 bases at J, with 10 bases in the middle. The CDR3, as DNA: TGCGCCAGCAGCTTGGAGCTTCCAAGAGATACGCAGTATTTT. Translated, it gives CASSLELPRDTQYF.

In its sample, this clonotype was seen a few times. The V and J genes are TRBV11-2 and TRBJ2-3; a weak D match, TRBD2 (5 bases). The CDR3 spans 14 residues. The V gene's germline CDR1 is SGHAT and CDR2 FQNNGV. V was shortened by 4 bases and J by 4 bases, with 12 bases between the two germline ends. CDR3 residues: CASSSPGSPDTQYF. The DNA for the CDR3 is TGTGCCAGCAGCTCCCCTGGGAGTCCAGATACGCAGTATTTT.

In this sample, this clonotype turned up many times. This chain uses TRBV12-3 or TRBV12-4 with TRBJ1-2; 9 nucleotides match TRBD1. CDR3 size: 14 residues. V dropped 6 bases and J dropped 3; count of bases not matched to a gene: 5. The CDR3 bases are TGTGCCAGCAGGTACAGGGGGCAGGACTATGGCTACACCTTC. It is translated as CASRYRGQDYGYTF.

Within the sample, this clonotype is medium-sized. The CDR3 spells CASSRDRNTGELFF. The CDR3 nucleotides read TGTGCCAGCAGCCGGGACAGGAACACCGGGGAGCTGTTTTTT. The V and J genes are TRBV7-6 and TRBJ2-2; 7 nucleotides line up with TRBD1. Germline lookup yields CDR1 SGHVS and CDR2 FNYEAQ. V lost 5 bases, J lost 1 base, and 1 base stayed unmatched. The CDR3 is 14 amino acids.

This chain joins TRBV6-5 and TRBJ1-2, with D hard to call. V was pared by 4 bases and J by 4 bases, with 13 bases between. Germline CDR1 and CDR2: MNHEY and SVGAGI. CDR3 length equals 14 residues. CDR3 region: CASSSGYSGYGYTF. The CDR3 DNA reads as TGTGCCAGCAGTTCTGGGTACTCGGGCTATGGCTACACCTTC.

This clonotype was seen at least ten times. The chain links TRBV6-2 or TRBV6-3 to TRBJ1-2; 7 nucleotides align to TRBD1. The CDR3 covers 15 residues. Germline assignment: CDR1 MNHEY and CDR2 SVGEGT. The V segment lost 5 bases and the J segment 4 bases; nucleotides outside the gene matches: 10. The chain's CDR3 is CASSTSPTGSYGYTF. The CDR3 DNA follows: TGTGCCAGCAGTACTTCCCCGACAGGGTCCTATGGCTACACCTTC.

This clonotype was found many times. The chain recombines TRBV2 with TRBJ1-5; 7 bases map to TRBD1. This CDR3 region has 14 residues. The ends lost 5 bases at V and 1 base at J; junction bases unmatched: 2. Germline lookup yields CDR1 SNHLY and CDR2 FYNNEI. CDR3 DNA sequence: TGTGCCAGCAGTCAGGGACAGAGCAATCAGCCCCAGCATTTT. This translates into CASSQGQSNQPQHF.

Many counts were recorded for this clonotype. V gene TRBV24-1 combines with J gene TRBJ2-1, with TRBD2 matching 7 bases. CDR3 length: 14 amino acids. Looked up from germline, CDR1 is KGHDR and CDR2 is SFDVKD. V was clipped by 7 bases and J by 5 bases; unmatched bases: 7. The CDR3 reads CATRSGGIHNEQFF. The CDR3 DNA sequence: TGTGCCACCAGGTCGGGGGGAATACACAATGAGCAGTTCTTC.

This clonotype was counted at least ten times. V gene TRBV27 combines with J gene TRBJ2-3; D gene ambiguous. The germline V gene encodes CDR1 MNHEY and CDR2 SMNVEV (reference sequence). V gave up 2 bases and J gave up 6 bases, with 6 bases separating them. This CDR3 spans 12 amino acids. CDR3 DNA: TGTGCCAGCAGTTTAAGCAGGGATACGCAGTATTTT. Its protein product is CASSLSRDTQYF.

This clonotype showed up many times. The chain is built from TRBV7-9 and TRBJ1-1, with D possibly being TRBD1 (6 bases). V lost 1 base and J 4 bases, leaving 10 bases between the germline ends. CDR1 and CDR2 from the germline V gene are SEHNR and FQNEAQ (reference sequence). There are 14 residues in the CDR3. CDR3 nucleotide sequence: TGTGCCAGCAGCTTAGAGACAGGCCCCACTGAAGCTTTCTTT. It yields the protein CASSLETGPTEAFF. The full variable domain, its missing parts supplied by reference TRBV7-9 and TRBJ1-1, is DTGVSQNPRHKITKRGQNVTFRCDPISEHNRLYWYRQTLGQGPEFLTYFQNEAQLEKSRLLSDRFSAERPKGSFSTLEIQRTEQGDSAMYLCASSLETGPTEAFFGQGTRLTVV.

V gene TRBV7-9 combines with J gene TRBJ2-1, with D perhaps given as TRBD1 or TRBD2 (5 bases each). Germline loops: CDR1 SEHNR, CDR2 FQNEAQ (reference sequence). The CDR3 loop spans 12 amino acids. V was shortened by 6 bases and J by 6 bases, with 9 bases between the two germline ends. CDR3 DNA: TGTGCCAGCAGGTGGGGGTCCAATGAGCAGTTCTTC. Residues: CASRWGSNEQFF.

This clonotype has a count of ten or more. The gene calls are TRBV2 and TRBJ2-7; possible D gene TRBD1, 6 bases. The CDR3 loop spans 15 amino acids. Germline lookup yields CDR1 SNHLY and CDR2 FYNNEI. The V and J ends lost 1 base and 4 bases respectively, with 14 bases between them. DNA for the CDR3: TGTGCCAGCAGTGAAGGAAAGACAGGCTGGTACGAGCAGTACTTC. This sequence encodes CASSEGKTGWYEQYF.

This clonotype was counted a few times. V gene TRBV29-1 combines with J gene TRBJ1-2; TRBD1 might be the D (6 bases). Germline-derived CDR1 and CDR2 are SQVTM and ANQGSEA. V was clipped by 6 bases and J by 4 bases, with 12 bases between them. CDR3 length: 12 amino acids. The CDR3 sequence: CSVAGVAYGYTF. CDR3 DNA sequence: TGCAGCGTCGCAGGGGTGGCCTATGGCTACACCTTC.

The CDR3 sequence is CASSFRLGRIQETQYF. The CDR3 region has the DNA TGTGCCAGCAGCTTTAGGTTGGGCAGGATCCAAGAGACCCAGTACTTC. This sequence joins TRBV13 and TRBJ2-5; D is unclear. CDR3 length: 16 residues. V was clipped by 3 bases and J by 1 base, with 15 bases between them. Germline V gene lookup returns CDR1 PRHDT and CDR2 FYEKMQ (reference sequence). Using reference TRBV13 and TRBJ2-5 for the parts outside the CDR3, the full variable domain is AAGVIQSPRHLIKEKRETATLKCYPIPRHDTVYWYQQGPGQDPQFLISFYEKMQSDKGSIPDRFSAQQFSDYHSELNMSSLELGDSALYFCASSFRLGRIQETQYFGPGTRLLVL.

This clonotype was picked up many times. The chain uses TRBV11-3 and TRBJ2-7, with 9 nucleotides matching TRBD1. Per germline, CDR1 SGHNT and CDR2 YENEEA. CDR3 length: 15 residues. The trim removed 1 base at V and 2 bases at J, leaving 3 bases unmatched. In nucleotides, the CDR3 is TGTGCCAGCAGCTTAGCAGGGACAGGGACCTACGAGCAGTACTTC. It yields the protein CASSLAGTGTYEQYF.

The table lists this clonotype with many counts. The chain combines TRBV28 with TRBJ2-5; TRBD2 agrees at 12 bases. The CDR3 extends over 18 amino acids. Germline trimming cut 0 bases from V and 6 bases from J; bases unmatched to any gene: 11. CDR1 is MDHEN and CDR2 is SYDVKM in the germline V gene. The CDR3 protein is CASSLWPPTSGGGKTQYF. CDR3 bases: TGTGCCAGCAGTTTATGGCCTCCGACTAGCGGGGGCGGGAAGACCCAGTACTTC. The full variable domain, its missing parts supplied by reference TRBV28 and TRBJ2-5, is DVKVTQSSRYLVKRTGEKVFLECVQDMDHENMFWYRQDPGLGLRLIYFSYDVKMKEKGDIPEGYSVSREKKERFSLILESASTNQTSMYLCASSLWPPTSGGGKTQYFGPGTRLLVL.

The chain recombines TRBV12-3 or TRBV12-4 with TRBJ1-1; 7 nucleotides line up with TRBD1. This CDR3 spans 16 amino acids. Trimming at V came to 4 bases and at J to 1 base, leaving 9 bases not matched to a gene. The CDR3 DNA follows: TGTGCCAGCAGTTCCCTCCAGGGGGGAGGGAACACTGAAGCTTTCTTT. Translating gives CASSSLQGGGNTEAFF.

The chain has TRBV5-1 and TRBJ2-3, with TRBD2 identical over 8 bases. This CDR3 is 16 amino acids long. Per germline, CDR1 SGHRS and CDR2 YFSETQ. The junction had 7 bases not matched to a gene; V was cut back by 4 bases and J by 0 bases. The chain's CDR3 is CASSVYGGGSTDTQYF. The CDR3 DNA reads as TGCGCCAGCAGCGTTTACGGGGGGGGGAGCACAGATACGCAGTATTTT.

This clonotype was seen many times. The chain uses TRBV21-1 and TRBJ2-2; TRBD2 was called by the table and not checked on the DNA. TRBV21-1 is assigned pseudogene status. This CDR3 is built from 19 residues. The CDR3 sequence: CASSAMSLAGGSNTGELFF. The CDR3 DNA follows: TGTGCCAGCAGCGCCATGTCATTGGCGGGGGGCAGTAACACCGGGGAGCTGTTTTTT.

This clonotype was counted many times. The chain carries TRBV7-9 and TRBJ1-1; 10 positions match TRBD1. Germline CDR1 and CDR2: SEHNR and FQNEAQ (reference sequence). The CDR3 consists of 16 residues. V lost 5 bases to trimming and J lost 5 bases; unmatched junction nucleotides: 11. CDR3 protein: CASSQQAGTGETEAFF. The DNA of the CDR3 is TGTGCCAGCAGCCAACAAGCCGGGACAGGGGAAACTGAAGCTTTCTTT.

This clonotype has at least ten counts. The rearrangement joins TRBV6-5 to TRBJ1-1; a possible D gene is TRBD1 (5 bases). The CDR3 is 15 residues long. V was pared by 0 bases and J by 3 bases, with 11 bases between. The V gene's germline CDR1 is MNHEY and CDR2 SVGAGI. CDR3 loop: CASSYSLGGDTEAFF. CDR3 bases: TGTGCCAGCAGTTACTCTCTGGGGGGTGACACTGAAGCTTTCTTT.